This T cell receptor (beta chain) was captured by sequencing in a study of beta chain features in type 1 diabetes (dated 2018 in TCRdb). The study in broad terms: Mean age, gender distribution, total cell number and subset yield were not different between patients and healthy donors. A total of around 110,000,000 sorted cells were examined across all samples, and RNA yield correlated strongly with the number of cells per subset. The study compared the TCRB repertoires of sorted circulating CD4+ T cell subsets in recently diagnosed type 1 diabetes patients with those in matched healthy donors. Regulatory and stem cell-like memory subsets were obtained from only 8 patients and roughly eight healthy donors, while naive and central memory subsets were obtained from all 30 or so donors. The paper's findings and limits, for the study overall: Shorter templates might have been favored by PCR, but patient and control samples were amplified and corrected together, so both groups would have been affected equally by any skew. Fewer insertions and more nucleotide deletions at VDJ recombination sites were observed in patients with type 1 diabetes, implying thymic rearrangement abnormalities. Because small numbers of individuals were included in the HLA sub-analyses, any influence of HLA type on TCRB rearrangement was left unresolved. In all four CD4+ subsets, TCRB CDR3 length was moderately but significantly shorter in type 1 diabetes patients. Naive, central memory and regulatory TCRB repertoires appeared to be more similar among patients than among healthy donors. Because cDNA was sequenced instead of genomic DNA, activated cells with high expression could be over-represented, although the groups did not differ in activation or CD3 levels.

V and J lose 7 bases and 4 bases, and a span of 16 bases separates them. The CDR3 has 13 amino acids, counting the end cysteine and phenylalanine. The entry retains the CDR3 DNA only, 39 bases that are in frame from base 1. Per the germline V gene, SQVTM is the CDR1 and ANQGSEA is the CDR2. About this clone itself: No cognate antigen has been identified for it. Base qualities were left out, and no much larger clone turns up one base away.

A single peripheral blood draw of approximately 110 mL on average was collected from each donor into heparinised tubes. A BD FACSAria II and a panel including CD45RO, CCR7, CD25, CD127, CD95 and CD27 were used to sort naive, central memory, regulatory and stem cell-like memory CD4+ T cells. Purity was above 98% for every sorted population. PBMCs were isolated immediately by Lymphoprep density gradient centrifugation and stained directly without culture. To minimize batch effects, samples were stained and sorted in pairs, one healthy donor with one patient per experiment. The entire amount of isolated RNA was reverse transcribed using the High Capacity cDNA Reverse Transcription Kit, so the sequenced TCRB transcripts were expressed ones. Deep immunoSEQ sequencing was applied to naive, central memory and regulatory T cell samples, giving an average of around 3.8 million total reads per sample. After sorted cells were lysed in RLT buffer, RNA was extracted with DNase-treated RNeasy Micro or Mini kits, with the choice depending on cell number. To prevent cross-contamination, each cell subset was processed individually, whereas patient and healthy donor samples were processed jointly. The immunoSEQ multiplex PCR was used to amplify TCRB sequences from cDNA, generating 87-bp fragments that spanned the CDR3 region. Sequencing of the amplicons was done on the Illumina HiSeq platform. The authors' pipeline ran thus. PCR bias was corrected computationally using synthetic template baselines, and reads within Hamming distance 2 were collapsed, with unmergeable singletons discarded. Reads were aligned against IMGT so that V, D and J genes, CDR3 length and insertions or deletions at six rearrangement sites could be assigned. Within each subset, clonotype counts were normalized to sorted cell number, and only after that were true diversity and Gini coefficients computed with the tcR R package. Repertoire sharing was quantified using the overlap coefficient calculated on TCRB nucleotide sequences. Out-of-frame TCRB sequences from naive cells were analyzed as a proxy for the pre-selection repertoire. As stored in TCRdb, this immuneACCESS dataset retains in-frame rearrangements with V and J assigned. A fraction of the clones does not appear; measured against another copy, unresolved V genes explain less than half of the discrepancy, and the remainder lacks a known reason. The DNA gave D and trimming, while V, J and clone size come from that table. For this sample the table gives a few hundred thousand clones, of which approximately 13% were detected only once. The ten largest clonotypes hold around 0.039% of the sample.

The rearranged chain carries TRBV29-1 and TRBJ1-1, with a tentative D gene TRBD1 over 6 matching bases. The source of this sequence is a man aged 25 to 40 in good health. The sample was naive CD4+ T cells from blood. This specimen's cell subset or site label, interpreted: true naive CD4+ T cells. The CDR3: CSGQQGTATEAFF. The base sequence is TGCAGCGGGCAACAGGGCACAGCCACTGAAGCTTTCTTT.